This T cell receptor (beta chain) was recorded in a study of cytomegalovirus exposure and HLA in healthy donors. Overall study context: Some 200 million T cells yielded under 130 million unique TCR beta sequences in earlier analysis.

Germline loops: CDR1 SNHLY, CDR2 FYNNEI. This CDR3 has 20 amino acids. The junction had 15 bases not matched to a gene; V was cut back by 5 bases and J by 0 bases. The PCR was carried out with 60 Vbeta primers and 13 Jbeta primers. The assay was immunoSEQ multiplex PCR, and TCRdb's table has in-frame clones only and misses some. The table records around 190,000 clones, approximately 85% of them present only once. This clonotype was sampled from a woman aged 50 to 60 in good health and CMV-seronegative. Material for sequencing was PBMCs. This rearrangement joins TRBV2 to TRBJ1-4; TRBD1 matches at 10 bases. The CDR3 protein is CASSYPEDGTGVATNEKLFF. As DNA, the CDR3 is TGTGCCAGCAGTTACCCTGAAGATGGGACAGGGGTTGCAACTAATGAAAAACTGTTTTTT.